This T cell receptor beta chain was profiled in a study of blood T cell repertoires in COVID-19. Study-level background: COVID-19 samples collected from the United States, Italy and Spain covered acute and convalescent phases. T cells, B-cell-depleted T cells, or PBMCs provided the cDNA or gDNA that served as material.

Trimming stripped 0 bases from V and 0 bases from J, with 14 bases between. There are 16 residues in the CDR3. Germline V gene lookup returns CDR1 SQVTM and CDR2 ANQGSEA. Measured with immunoSEQ multiplex PCR; TCRdb has only the in-frame clones, and not every one. The table includes more than 150,000 clones, roughly 90% detected once. Participant-reported clinical history was the basis for cohort assignment. This clonotype originated in a woman aged 45-60 years who had recovered from COVID-19. J is TRBJ1-2 and V is TRBV29-1; possibly TRBD1 for D (5 bases). Source material: PBMCs or T cells enriched from blood (not recorded which). The CDR3 reads CSVEDRTDTANYGYTF. In DNA, the CDR3 is TGCAGCGTTGAAGATCGTACGGACACCGCTAACTATGGCTACACCTTC.